A single T cell receptor beta chain is shown here with its context. What it binds is not known. This specimen belongs to a study of shared clonotypes between healthy human individuals. The CDR3 totals 15 residues. V lost 7 bases, J lost 3 bases, and 6 bases stayed unmatched. In germline, CDR1 is MDHEN, CDR2 SYDVKM. Study-level points and caveats: Generally, estimated richness proved larger in naive subsets than it did in memory subsets.

Method: immunoSEQ multiplex PCR; TCRdb's copy keeps in-frame clones and lacks some. The table lists around 1,000,000 clones, around 77% of them singletons. The sequence came from a young man in good health. Some clones in this sample may be carry-over from other donors' samples. Material: memory CD4+ T cells from PBMCs. Subset: CD45RA-negative fraction. This sequence joins TRBV28 and TRBJ1-5, with 10 bases fitting TRBD1. The CDR3 region has the DNA TGTGCCAGCACCTGGGGGACAGGGGACAATCAGCCCCAGCATTTT. Its protein product is CASTWGTGDNQPQHF.